This entry describes one TCR beta chain. Its antigen is currently unknown. V dropped 5 bases and J dropped 3 bases, with 14 bases sitting between them. This CDR3 has 14 residues. Germline V gene lookup returns CDR1 LNHDA and CDR2 SQIVND (reference sequence). This record belongs to a study of T cell responses to AZD1222 COVID-19 vaccine. Study results and limitations: Spike-wide vaccine-associated CD4 TCRs dominated at 160-218 and 743-854.

Assay used: immunoSEQ multiplex PCR; TCRdb lists only in-frame clones, some missing. Found here are about 120,000 clones, around 82% of them singletons; the top ten hold around 6.2%. The sequence was obtained from an adult in good health. The chain links TRBV19 to TRBJ2-7; perhaps TRBD1 as D (6 bases). This sample comprised peripheral blood, obtained on day 0 of AZD1222 vaccination. CDR3 bases: TGTGCCAGTAGTTTTGGGCAGGGGCTCTACGAGCAGTACTTC. Residues: CASSFGQGLYEQYF.